These 24 T cell receptor beta chains originate from one sample sequenced in a study of PD-1 blockade in classical Hodgkin lymphoma. Every patient relapsed after autologous stem cell transplantation, and brentuximab vedotin exposure varied. Sequenced by immunoSEQ multiplex PCR; TCRdb stores in-frame clones only, minus some. The data contain 15,000 or so clones, under 90% of them singletons. The source was peripheral blood mononuclear cells (PBMCs), collected at baseline. The receptors come from a human donor with classical Hodgkin lymphoma.

The rearrangement uses TRBV10-3 and TRBJ2-1, with D uncertain. Germline CDR1 reads ENHRY; CDR2 reads SYGVKD. The CDR3 sequence is 15 residues long. V shed 2 bases and J shed 4 bases, with 12 bases lying between them. CDR3 bases: TGTGCCATCAGTGAGGTCCCGTCCGGGTACAATGAGCAGTTCTTC. Encoded protein: CAISEVPSGYNEQFF.

This sequence joins TRBV7-8 and TRBJ2-7; D remains unclear. Germline loops: CDR1 SGHVS, CDR2 FQNEAQ. V was clipped by 0 bases and J by 2 bases, with 8 bases between them. The CDR3 loop spans 14 amino acids. The CDR3 loop is CASSLAGTPYEQYF. The DNA for the CDR3 is TGTGCCAGCAGCTTAGCGGGCACCCCCTACGAGCAGTACTTC.

The chain has TRBV12-5 and TRBJ1-1, with unresolved D. Germline CDR1 reads LGHNT; CDR2 reads FRNRAP. The CDR3 runs 11 residues. V lost 7 bases to trimming and J lost 6 bases, with 9 bases between them. The CDR3 protein is CASALSSEAFF. The CDR3, as DNA: TGTGCTAGTGCCCTAAGCTCTGAAGCTTTCTTT.

This chain links TRBV27 with TRBJ1-5; D remains ambiguous. The CDR3 extends over 11 amino acids. V was trimmed by 7 bases and J by 3 bases, leaving 4 bases between them. Per germline, CDR1 MNHEY and CDR2 SMNVEV (reference sequence). The CDR3 DNA sequence: TGTGCCAGCACCTTCAATCAGCCCCAGCATTTT. It translates to CASTFNQPQHF.

The V gene is TRBV10-3, the J gene TRBJ1-3, with TRBD1 as a possible D gene (6 bases). The length of the CDR3 is 14 residues. The germline V gene encodes CDR1 ENHRY and CDR2 SYGVKD. Trimming pared 6 bases from V and 3 bases from J, leaving 12 bases between. The CDR3 nucleotides read TGTGCCATCAGGGGGGACAAAATTGGAAACACCATATATTTT. Residues: CAIRGDKIGNTIYF.

The V and J genes are TRBV19 and TRBJ1-3; a possible D gene is TRBD1 (5 bases). In germline, CDR1 is LNHDA, CDR2 SQIVND (reference sequence). The CDR3 has 16 amino acids. Trimming removed 3 bases at V and 4 bases at J, with 16 bases between. The CDR3 DNA follows: TGTGCCAGTAGTATCGACAGCGCCGCTTCAGGAAACACCATATATTTT. It is translated as CASSIDSAASGNTIYF.

The rearrangement uses TRBV10-3 and TRBJ2-7; TRBD2 aligns across 9 bases. The CDR3 extends over 19 amino acids. The ends lost 1 base at V and 4 bases at J; junction bases unmatched: 17. Germline CDR1 is ENHRY and CDR2 is SYGVKD. The chain's CDR3 is CAISEFRDAASGDLYEQYF. For the CDR3, the DNA is TGTGCCATCAGTGAGTTCAGGGATGCGGCTAGCGGGGATCTTTACGAGCAGTACTTC.

This clone was found a few times. The V call is TRBV6-1, the J call TRBJ1-6, with 9 bases lining up with TRBD1. Losses at the gene ends were 4 bases for V and 0 bases for J; bases not matched to a gene: 4. The CDR3 is made up of 17 amino acids. Germline loops: CDR1 MNHNS, CDR2 SASEGT. The CDR3 loop reads CASSGTGARSYNSPLHF. CDR3 nucleotides: TGTGCCAGCAGTGGGACAGGGGCCCGCTCCTATAATTCACCCCTCCACTTT.

V gene TRBV6-4 combines with J gene TRBJ1-1, with unresolved D. CDR1 MRHNA and CDR2 SNTAGT come from the germline V gene. The CDR3 covers 13 residues. Trimming left V 6 bases short and J 3 bases short, with 11 bases between. The CDR3 here is CASSASWDTEAFF. DNA for the CDR3: TGTGCCAGCAGCGCGTCATGGGACACTGAAGCTTTCTTT.

This chain links TRBV19 with TRBJ2-1; 7 positions agree with TRBD2. The CDR3 length is 16 residues. V trimming: 2 bases; J trimming: 3 bases; junction bases outside the gene matches: 7. The germline gives CDR1 LNHDA, CDR2 SQIVND (reference sequence). CDR3 in amino acids: CASSISLGGGYNEQFF. The CDR3 nucleotides read TGTGCCAGTAGTATATCTCTGGGGGGGGGCTACAATGAGCAGTTCTTC.

V and J are TRBV7-9 and TRBJ1-2; D is uncertain. Germline-derived CDR1 and CDR2 are SEHNR and FQNEAQ (reference sequence). The CDR3 has 15 amino acids. V lost 5 bases to trimming and J lost 5 bases, with 18 bases between them. The CDR3 nucleotides read TGTGCCAGCAGCCCGTCACGGGTTACCGTATATGGCTACACCTTC. Residues: CASSPSRVTVYGYTF.

In its sample, this clone was seen once. V is TRBV7-8 and J is TRBJ2-5; the D is unclear. This CDR3 has 15 amino acids. Trimming shortened V by 5 bases and J by 4 bases, and 17 bases separated the two germline ends. The germline V gene has CDR1 SGHVS and CDR2 FQNEAQ. The CDR3 loop is CASSPGRTVRETQYF. The CDR3 DNA is TGTGCCAGCAGCCCGGGCCGCACCGTACGAGAGACCCAGTACTTC.

This sequence joins TRBV27 and TRBJ1-2; D gene unclear. Germline lookup yields CDR1 MNHEY and CDR2 SMNVEV (reference sequence). V dropped 2 bases and J dropped 5 bases, with 9 bases sitting between them. This CDR3 has 13 amino acids. For the CDR3, the DNA is TGTGCCAGCAGTTTAAGGGCTGGATATGGCTACACCTTC. Translation gives CASSLRAGYGYTF.

There are a few counts of this clone. The chain links TRBV27 to TRBJ2-7; TRBD1 matches 10 bases. The CDR3 length is 17 residues. The germline gives CDR1 MNHEY, CDR2 SMNVEV (reference sequence). Losses at the gene ends were 4 bases for V and 5 bases for J; bases not matched to a gene: 14. The CDR3 DNA reads TGTGCCAGCAGTTCAAGGACAGGGGGGAGTCTTCCCCACGAGCAGTACTTC. Protein product: CASSSRTGGSLPHEQYF.

This clone has just one count. The chain couples TRBV9 to TRBJ1-3, with TRBD1 as a possible D gene (6 bases). This CDR3 spans 16 amino acids. V shed 3 bases and J shed 4 bases, with 17 bases lying between them. Germline V gives CDR1 SGDLS, CDR2 YYNGEE. The CDR3 loop reads CASSETGLPSGNTIYF. The CDR3 nucleotides are TGTGCCAGCAGCGAAACAGGGTTACCATCCGGAAACACCATATATTTT. The entire variable domain, with the rest obtained from reference TRBV9 and TRBJ1-3, is as follows: DSGVTQTPKHLITATGQRVTLRCSPRSGDLSVYWYQQSLDQGLQFLIQYYNGEERAKGNILERFSAQQFPDLHSELNLSSLELGDSALYFCASSETGLPSGNTIYFGEGSWLTVV.

The chain is built from TRBV4-3 and TRBJ2-6; D gene ambiguous. From germline, CDR1 is LGHNA and CDR2 YSLEER. The CDR3 has 14 amino acids. The V end was cut by 1 base, the J end by 2 bases, with 3 bases between. CDR3 in DNA: TGCGCCAGCAGCCAAGTTCCTGGGGCCAACGTCCTGACTTTC. This sequence encodes CASSQVPGANVLTF.

The chain carries TRBV5-1 and TRBJ1-1, with 9 bases that match TRBD1. CDR3 length equals 15 residues. With 4 bases clipped from V and 5 bases from J, the junction kept 9 bases outside the gene matches. Germline V gene lookup returns CDR1 SGHRS and CDR2 YFSETQ. DNA for the CDR3: TGCGCCAGCAGCACTCTCGGACAGGGGAGGACTGAAGCTTTCTTT. Translation: CASSTLGQGRTEAFF.

The rearrangement links TRBV19 to TRBJ1-2, with 8 bases matching TRBD1. Germline lookup yields CDR1 LNHDA and CDR2 SQIVND (reference sequence). The V gene end was trimmed by 3 bases and the J gene end by 6 bases; junction bases not matched to a gene: 6. The CDR3 loop spans 14 amino acids. CDR3 sequence: CASSISTGVHGYTF. CDR3 DNA: TGTGCCAGTAGTATCTCGACAGGGGTGCATGGCTACACCTTC.

The chain has TRBV4-1 and TRBJ1-5; the D gene is possibly TRBD1 (5 bases). The CDR3 consists of 19 residues. Per the germline V gene, CDR1 is MGHRA and CDR2 is YSYEKL. The V end was cut by 0 bases, the J end by 6 bases, with 24 bases between. CDR3: CASSQDANIDSWWGQPQHF. The CDR3 region has the DNA TGCGCCAGCAGCCAAGATGCCAACATCGACAGTTGGTGGGGTCAGCCCCAGCATTTT.

The chain couples TRBV27 to TRBJ2-1, with D possibly being TRBD1 or TRBD2 (5 bases each). The CDR3 consists of 14 residues. Germline CDR1 is MNHEY and CDR2 is SMNVEV (reference sequence). V lost 1 base, J lost 8 bases, and 12 bases lay in between. In nucleotides, the CDR3 is TGTGCCAGCAGTTTATTTCCCTGGGACGATGAGCAGTTCTTC. As protein: CASSLFPWDDEQFF.

This chain links TRBV28 with TRBJ2-7, with TRBD1 identical over 8 bases. V gave up 8 bases and J gave up 1 base; unmatched junction bases: 7. The germline V gene has CDR1 MDHEN and CDR2 SYDVKM. This CDR3 has 14 residues. DNA for the CDR3: TGTGCCAGCGCTCCAGGGACAGGATCCTACGAGCAGTACTTC. Its translation: CASAPGTGSYEQYF.

The rearrangement links TRBV2 to TRBJ1-6, with D uncertain. The CDR3 covers 14 residues. V gave up 6 bases and J gave up 7 bases, with 13 bases separating them. Looked up from germline, CDR1 is SNHLY and CDR2 is FYNNEI. The chain's CDR3 is CASSLRVRNSPLHF. Written as DNA, the CDR3 is TGTGCCAGCAGCCTAAGGGTTAGGAATTCACCCCTCCACTTT. Filled out from reference TRBV2 and TRBJ1-6, the complete variable domain reads EPEVTQTPSHQVTQMGQEVILRCVPISNHLYFYWYRQILGQKVEFLVSFYNNEISEKSEIFDDQFSVERPDGSNFTLKIRSTKLEDSAMYFCASSLRVRNSPLHFGNGTRLTVT.

In its sample, this clone was seen once. The junction and the germline gene differ at one end; a read error may be behind it. The CDR3 is CSATPTGAEVF. CDR3 DNA sequence: TGCAGTGCCACCCCCACGGGGGCCGAGGTTTTT. This rearrangement joins TRBV20-1 to TRBJ1-4, with D tentatively TRBD1 (6 bases). The CDR3 totals 11 residues. Germline loops: CDR1 DFQATT, CDR2 SNEGSKA (reference sequence).

This clone was counted only a few times. V is TRBV11-2 and J is TRBJ1-6; D is ambiguous. Trimming took off 8 bases at V and 5 bases at J, with 13 bases between the two ends. The CDR3 extends over 14 amino acids. Germline CDR1 and CDR2: SGHAT and FQNNGV. CDR3 sequence (DNA): TGTGCCAGCGGGCAGCCAGAAGATAATTCACCCCTCCACTTT. Translating it yields CASGQPEDNSPLHF.